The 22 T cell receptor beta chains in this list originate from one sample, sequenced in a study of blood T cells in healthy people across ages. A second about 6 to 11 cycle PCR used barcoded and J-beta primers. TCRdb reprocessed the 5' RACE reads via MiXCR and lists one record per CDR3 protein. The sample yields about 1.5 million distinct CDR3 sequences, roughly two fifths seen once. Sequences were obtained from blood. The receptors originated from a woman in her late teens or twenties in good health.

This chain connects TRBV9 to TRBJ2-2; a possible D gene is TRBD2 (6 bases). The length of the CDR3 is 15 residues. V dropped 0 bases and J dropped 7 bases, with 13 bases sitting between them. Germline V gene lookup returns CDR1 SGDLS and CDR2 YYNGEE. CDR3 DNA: TGTGCCAGCAGCGTAGGGGGAGGAATGGTCGGGGAGCTGTTTTTT. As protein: CASSVGGGMVGELFF.

The CDR3 protein is CASSFPSKMEQYF. CDR3 coding DNA: TGTGCCAGCAGTTTCCCCAGCAAGATGGAGCAGTACTTC. The J gene is TRBJ2-7, the V gene TRBV28; D remains unclear. The CDR3 is 13 residues long. Germline CDR1 and CDR2: MDHEN and SYDVKM. The V gene lost 3 bases and the J gene lost 7 bases, with 13 bases spanning the gap.

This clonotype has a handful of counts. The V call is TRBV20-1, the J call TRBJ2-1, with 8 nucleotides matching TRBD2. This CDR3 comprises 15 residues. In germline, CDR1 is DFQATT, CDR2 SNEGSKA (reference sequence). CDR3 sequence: CRVGEAGVSYNEQFF. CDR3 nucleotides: TGCAGGGTTGGAGAAGCGGGAGTCTCCTACAATGAGCAGTTCTTC.

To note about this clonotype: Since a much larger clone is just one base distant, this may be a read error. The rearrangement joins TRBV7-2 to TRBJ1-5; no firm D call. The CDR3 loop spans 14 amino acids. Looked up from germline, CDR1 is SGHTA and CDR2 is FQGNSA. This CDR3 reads CANSLASVDQPQHF. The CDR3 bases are TGTGCCAACAGCTTAGCTAGCGTGGATCAGCCCCAGCATTTT.

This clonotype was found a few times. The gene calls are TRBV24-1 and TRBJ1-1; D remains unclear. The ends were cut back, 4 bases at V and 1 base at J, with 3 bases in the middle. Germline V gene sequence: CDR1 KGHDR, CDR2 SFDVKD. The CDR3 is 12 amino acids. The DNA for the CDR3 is TGTGCCACCAGTGAAGCGAACACTGAAGCTTTCTTT. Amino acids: CATSEANTEAFF.

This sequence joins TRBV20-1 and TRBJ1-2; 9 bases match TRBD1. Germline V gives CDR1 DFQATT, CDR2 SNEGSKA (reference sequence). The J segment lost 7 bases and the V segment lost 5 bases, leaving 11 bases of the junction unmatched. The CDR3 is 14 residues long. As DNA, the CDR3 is TGCAGTGCTGGTCGGACAGGGGAAATTCGTGGCTACACCTTC. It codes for CSAGRTGEIRGYTF.

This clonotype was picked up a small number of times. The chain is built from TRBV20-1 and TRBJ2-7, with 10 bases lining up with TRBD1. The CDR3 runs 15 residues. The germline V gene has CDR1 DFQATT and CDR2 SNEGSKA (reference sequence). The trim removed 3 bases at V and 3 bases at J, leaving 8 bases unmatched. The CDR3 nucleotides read TGCAGTGCTAGGGCCCTCGACAGGGGGCTCTACGAGCAGTACTTC. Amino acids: CSARALDRGLYEQYF.

CDR3: CASSLAVKASYGYTF. The CDR3 DNA reads TGTGCCAGCAGCTTAGCCGTCAAGGCTAGCTATGGCTACACCTTC. The chain carries TRBV11-2 and TRBJ1-2; the D is unclear. V was clipped by 1 base and J by 4 bases, with 13 bases between them. CDR3 length: 15 residues. Per germline, CDR1 SGHAT and CDR2 FQNNGV.

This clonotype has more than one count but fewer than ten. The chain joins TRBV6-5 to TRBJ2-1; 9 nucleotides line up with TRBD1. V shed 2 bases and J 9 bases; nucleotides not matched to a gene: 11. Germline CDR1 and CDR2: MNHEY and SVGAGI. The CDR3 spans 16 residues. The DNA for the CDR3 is TGTGCCAGCAGTTACCAGGGACAGGGTCTTTACGGTGAGCAGTTCTTC. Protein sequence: CASSYQGQGLYGEQFF.

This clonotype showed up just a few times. The chain's CDR3 is CSATDKGGFNQPQHF. DNA of the CDR3: TGCAGTGCAACGGACAAGGGGGGTTTCAATCAGCCCCAGCATTTT. The chain carries TRBV20-1 and TRBJ1-5; D might be TRBD1 (6 bases). There are 15 residues in the CDR3. Trimming stripped 6 bases from V and 3 bases from J, with 18 bases between. CDR1 and CDR2 from the germline V gene are DFQATT and SNEGSKA (reference sequence).

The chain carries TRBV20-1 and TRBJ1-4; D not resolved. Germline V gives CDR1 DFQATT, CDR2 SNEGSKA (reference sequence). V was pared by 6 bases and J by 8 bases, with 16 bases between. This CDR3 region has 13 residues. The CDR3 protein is CSARSGSGEKLFF. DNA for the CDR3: TGCAGTGCCCGATCCGGGAGTGGGGAAAAACTGTTTTTT.

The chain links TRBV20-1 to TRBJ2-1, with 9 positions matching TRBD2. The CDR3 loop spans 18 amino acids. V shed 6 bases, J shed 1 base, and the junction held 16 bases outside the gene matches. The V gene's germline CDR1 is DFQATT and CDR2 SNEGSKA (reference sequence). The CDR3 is CSAKSWRLAGRSYNEQFF. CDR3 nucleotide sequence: TGCAGTGCCAAATCCTGGCGGCTAGCGGGAAGGTCCTACAATGAGCAGTTCTTC.

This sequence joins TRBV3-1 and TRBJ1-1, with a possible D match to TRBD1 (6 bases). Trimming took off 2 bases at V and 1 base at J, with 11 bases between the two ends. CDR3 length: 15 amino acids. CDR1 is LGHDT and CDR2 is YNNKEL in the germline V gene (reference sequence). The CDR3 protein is CASSQYPGQNTEAFF. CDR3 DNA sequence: TGTGCCAGCAGCCAATACCCGGGACAGAACACTGAAGCTTTCTTT.

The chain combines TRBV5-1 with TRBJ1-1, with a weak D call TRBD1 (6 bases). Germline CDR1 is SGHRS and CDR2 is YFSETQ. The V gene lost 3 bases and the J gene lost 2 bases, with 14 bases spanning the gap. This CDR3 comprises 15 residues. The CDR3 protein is CASSWTGAGNTEAFF. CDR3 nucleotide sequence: TGCGCCAGCAGCTGGACGGGGGCCGGAAACACTGAAGCTTTCTTT.

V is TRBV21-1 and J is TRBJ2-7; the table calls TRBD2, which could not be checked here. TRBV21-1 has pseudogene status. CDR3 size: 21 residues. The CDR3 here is CASSKFLLSSGKGDFEYEQYF. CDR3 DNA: TGTGCCAGCAGCAAATTCCTACTTTCTAGCGGGAAGGGTGATTTCGAGTACGAGCAGTACTTC.

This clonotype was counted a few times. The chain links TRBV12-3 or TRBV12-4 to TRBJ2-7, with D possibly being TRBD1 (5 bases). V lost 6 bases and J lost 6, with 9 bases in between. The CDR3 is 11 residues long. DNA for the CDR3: TGTGCCAGCAGGCAGGGTTGCGAGCAGTACTTC. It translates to CASRQGCEQYF.

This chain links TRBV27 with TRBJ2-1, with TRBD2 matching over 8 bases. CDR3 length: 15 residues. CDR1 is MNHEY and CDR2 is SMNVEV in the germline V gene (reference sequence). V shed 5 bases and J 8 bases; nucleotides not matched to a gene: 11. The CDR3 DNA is TGTGCCAGCAGTCAACCGTCTAGCGGGTTATATGAGCAGTTCTTC. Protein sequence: CASSQPSSGLYEQFF.

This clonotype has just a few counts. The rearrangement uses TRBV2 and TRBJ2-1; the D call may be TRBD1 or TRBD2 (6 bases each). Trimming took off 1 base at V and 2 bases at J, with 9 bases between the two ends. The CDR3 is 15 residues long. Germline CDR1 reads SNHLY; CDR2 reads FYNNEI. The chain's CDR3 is CASSEGRDTYNEQFF. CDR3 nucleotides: TGTGCCAGCAGTGAAGGGCGGGACACCTACAATGAGCAGTTCTTC.

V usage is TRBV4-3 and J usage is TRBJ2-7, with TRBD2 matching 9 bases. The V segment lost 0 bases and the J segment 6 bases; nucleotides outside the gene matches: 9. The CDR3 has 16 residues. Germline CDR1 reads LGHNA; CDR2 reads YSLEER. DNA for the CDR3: TGCGCCAGCAGCCAAGACCGGATAGCGGGAGCCCCCGAGCAGTACTTC. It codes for CASSQDRIAGAPEQYF.

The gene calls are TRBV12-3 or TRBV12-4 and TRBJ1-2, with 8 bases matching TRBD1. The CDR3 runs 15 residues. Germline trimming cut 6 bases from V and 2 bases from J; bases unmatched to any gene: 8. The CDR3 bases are TGTGCCAGCAGCCGGACAGGGCCGCTAAACTATGGCTACACCTTC. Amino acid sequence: CASSRTGPLNYGYTF.

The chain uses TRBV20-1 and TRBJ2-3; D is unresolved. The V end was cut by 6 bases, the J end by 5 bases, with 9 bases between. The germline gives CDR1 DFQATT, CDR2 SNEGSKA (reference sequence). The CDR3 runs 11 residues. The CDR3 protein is CSAPILDTQYF. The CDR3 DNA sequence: TGCAGTGCCCCGATACTAGATACGCAGTATTTT.

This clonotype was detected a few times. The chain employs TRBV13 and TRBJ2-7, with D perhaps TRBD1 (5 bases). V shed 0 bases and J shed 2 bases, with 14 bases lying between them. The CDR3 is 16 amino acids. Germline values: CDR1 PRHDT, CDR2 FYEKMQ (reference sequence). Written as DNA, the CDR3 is TGTGCCAGCAGCTTAGGGGGCCAGGGAAAAACCTACGAGCAGTACTTC. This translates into CASSLGGQGKTYEQYF.